This is a list of T cell receptor beta chains from one sample in a study of cytomegalovirus exposure and HLA in healthy donors. Here immunoSEQ multiplex PCR was the method, and the copy in TCRdb shows in-frame clones only, minus some. The sample has 130,000 to 150,000 clones, over 60% seen once. The sample taken for sequencing was PBMCs. All receptors derive from a man aged 35 to 55 in good health and CMV-seropositive. The CDR3 runs from the conserved cysteine through the conserved F or W.

length	V	J	CDR3
16	TRBV25-1	TRBJ2-1	CASSDPGRSAYNEQFF
15	TRBV5-4	TRBJ2-2	CASSSGQGRGRELFF
14	TRBV10-1	TRBJ1-2	CARKVPRTAYGYTF
17	TRBV7-9	TRBJ2-1	CASSLGSGSRGGNEQFF
15	TRBV18	TRBJ1-3	CASSPRGGPGNTIYF
15	TRBV4-3	TRBJ1-2	CASSQGVGEGYGYTF
13	TRBV2	TRBJ1-1	CASSARGLSEAFF
18	TRBV9	TRBJ2-1	CASSIEPPGLAPYNEQFF
16	TRBV27	TRBJ2-2	CASSLGRESGTGELFF
15	TRBV9	TRBJ1-3	CASSVAGTAGNTIYF
14	TRBV5-1	TRBJ1-2	CASSLGTGHYGYTF
20	TRBV5-1	TRBJ1-5	CASSLLGARGMWGINQPQHF
14	TRBV2	TRBJ2-1	CASKGLADYNEQFF
15	TRBV7-6	-	CASSPLAGGGYEQYF
15	TRBV11-3	TRBJ2-3	CASSPIAGAADTQYF
13	TRBV28	TRBJ2-7	CASSPRPEYEQYF
15	TRBV14	TRBJ2-7	CASSQVNVQGDEQYF
14	TRBV7-3	TRBJ2-1	CASSLTSSGREQFF
12	TRBV30	TRBJ1-4	CAWRKPSEKLFF
15	TRBV19	TRBJ2-7	CASSMNLFSGAEQYF
14	TRBV27	TRBJ2-3	CASSSHPGTDTQYF
16	TRBV4-2	TRBJ2-5	CASSQTSGGTQETQYF
16	TRBV18	TRBJ2-5	CASSPPGLPPEGDQYF
12	TRBV2	TRBJ2-1	CASSDGQGLQFF
13	TRBV11-2	TRBJ1-1	CASSLDPGTEAFF
11	TRBV5-4	TRBJ1-1	CASSLNGEAFF
19	TRBV5-1	TRBJ2-2	CASSLESGTGGLSTGELFF
14	TRBV7-2	TRBJ1-1	CASSSMGQLTEAFF
16	TRBV7-9	TRBJ2-2	CSSSDRDRGRTGELFF
17	TRBV30	TRBJ2-3	CAWRGREGFLSTDTQYF
15	TRBV5-4	TRBJ2-7	CASSLSAGPQYEQYF
15	TRBV9	TRBJ2-7	CASSVDAPSSYEQYF
14	TRBV28	TRBJ2-1	CASRPRTLGNEQFF
13	TRBV11-2	TRBJ2-1	CASSAREFGEQFF
14	TRBV7-2	TRBJ2-2	CASSYERNTGELFF
13	TRBV30	TRBJ1-2	CAWSVNRGYGYTF